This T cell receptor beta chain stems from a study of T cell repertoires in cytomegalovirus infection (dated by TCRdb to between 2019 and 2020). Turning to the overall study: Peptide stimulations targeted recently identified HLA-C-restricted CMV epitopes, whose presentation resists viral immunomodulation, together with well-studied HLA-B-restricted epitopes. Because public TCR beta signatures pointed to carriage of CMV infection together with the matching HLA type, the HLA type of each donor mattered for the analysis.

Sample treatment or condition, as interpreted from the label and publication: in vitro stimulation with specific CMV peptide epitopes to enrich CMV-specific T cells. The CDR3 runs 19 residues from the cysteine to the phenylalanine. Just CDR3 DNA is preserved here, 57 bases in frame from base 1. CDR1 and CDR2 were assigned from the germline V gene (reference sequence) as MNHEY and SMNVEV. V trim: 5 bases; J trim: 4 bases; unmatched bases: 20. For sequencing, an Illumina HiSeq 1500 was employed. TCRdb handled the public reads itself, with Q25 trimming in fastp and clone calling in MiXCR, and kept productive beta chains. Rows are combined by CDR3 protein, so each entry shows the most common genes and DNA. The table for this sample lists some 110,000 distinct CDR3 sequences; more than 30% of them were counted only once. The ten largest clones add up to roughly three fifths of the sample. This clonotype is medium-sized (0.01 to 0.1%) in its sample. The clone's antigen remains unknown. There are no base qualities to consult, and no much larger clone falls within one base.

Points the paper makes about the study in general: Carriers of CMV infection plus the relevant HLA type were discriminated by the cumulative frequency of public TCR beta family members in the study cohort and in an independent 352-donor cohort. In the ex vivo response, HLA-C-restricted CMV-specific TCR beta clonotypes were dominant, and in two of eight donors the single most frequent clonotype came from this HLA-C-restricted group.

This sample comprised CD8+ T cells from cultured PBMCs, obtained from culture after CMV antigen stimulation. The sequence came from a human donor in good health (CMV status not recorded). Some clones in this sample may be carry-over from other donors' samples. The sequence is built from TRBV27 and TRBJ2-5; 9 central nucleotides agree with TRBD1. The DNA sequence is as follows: TGTGCCAGCAGTCTACATTCCGGGACAGGGAAAGGTGAAGGAGAGACCCAGTACTTC. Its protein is CASSLHSGTGKGEGETQYF.